This T cell receptor beta chain appears in the sequencing data of a study of T cells in Graves' hyperthyroidism and ophthalmopathy. Study-level information: Peripheral blood was acquired at first diagnosis, ahead of any therapy whatsoever. Study-wide results and limits: Blood also showed most of the thyroid clonotypes that were expanded above 0.001. The model made its ophthalmopathy prediction, and onset followed a median approximately six months later.

Diagnoses rested on clinical symptoms, serum thyroxine and TRAb, thyroid ultrasound and orbital computed tomography. V gave up 0 bases and J gave up 7 bases; unmatched junction bases: 4. The germline CDR1 and CDR2 sequences are MRHNA and SNTAGT. The CDR3 spans 16 residues. This clonotype occurred a few times. Antigen unknown. TCR beta CDR3 regions were amplified from RNA. The TCR CDR3 was amplified in a first-round RT-PCR using the HTBI primer set. TCRdb fed the multiplex PCR reads into MiXCR, producing one record per CDR3 protein. This repertoire shows about 500,000 distinct CDR3 sequences, roughly 15% found once; its top ten account for over 25%.

The specimen sequenced was blood. This chain links TRBV6-4 with TRBJ2-1; TRBD2 matches 12 bases. The sequence came from a young woman with Graves' ophthalmopathy. CDR3 bases: TGTGCCAGCAGTGACTCGACTAGCGGGGGAAGTAATGAGCAGTTCTTC. Protein: CASSDSTSGGSNEQFF.